This record covers a single TCR beta chain. The V gene end was trimmed by 0 bases and the J gene end by 9 bases; junction bases not matched to a gene: 6. The CDR3 has 15 amino acids. Germline-derived CDR1 and CDR2 are SGDLS and YYNGEE. This entry belongs to a study of blood T cell repertoires in COVID-19. Measured with immunoSEQ multiplex PCR; TCRdb has only the in-frame clones, and not every one. The data show approximately 79,000 clones, approximately 82% seen once. Sequenced input: peripheral blood. This TCR was recovered from a woman in her fifties or sixties with acute or convalescent COVID-19. J is TRBJ1-6 and V is TRBV9; TRBD1 aligns across 7 bases. Written as DNA, the CDR3 is TGTGCCAGCAGCGTAGCAGGGGGAAAGGGTTCACCCCTCCACTTT. As protein: CASSVAGGKGSPLHF.